This T cell receptor (beta chain) stems from a study of Graves' ophthalmopathy and Graves' hyperthyroidism (dated by TCRdb to 2016 to 2018). The study in broad terms: Peripheral blood was collected before any treatment was given, at the time of initial diagnosis. In total, 135 blood samples were TCR-sequenced: some 43 ophthalmopathy, under 80 hyperthyroidism and 17 hyperthyroidism-to-ophthalmopathy patients. In about six hyperthyroidism patients, the T-cell repertoires found in thyroid tissue were compared with those found in blood. For training and testing, the 100 or so patients in the discovery cohort were randomly divided in a 7:3 ratio. To explore V-J signatures that distinguish ophthalmopathy from hyperthyroidism, a discovery set of about a hundred patients was enrolled, made up of 40 to 45 with ophthalmopathy and 57 with stable hyperthyroidism. The study used TCR beta repertoire signatures to distinguish Graves' ophthalmopathy from Graves' hyperthyroidism and to predict progression to ophthalmopathy. Following sample collection, hyperthyroidism patients were given methimazole at a starting dose of 30 mg daily, and ophthalmopathy patients were given high-dose intravenous methylprednisolone. An independent validation cohort was composed of roughly 18 hyperthyroidism patients and 17 patients who later progressed from hyperthyroidism to ophthalmopathy.

Including cysteine and phenylalanine, the CDR3 has 13 amino acids. Just the 39-base CDR3 DNA is kept, in frame starting at base 1. Trimming costs V 5 bases and J 4 bases, and their ends lie 11 bases apart. Ophthalmopathy patients were characterized by moderately to severely active disease, a Clinical Activity Score of at least 3, a NOSPECS grade of at least 4, and a disease duration under 3 months. Patients with other autoimmune diseases, uncontrolled infections, pregnancy or lactation were excluded from the study. Clinical symptoms, serum thyroxine, TRAb, thyroid ultrasound and orbital computed tomography were used for diagnosis. Ficoll-Paque density gradient centrifugation was used to isolate PBMCs from 8.5 to 10 ml of fresh peripheral blood. Trizol reagent was used to extract the total RNA, and its quality was then checked on an Agilent 2100 Bioanalyzer. Beyond this particular receptor, the publication reports: Sample size was not statistically predetermined, and group allocation was not concealed from the investigators. Most of the expanded thyroid clonotypes with a frequency above 0.001 were also detected in blood, and it was suggested that the thyroid immune response may be reflected by blood repertoires. In validation, the model predicted ophthalmopathy progression with 70.59% sensitivity and roughly 72% specificity; more than ten predicted patients were CT-confirmed with GO in a median of approximately six months. The 13-signature model separated ophthalmopathy from stable hyperthyroidism with approximately 90% sensitivity and less than 83% specificity in cross-validation, and 80%/75% in the test set.

For repertoire sequencing, TCR beta CDR3 regions were amplified from RNA transcripts. The first round of RT-PCR was done with HTBI primers and the Qiagen OneStep RT-PCR kit, and was followed by a second round of multiplex PCR, then size selection and purification. Libraries were sequenced on an Illumina HiSeq2000 using paired-end 100 bp reads. As for the original processing: SOAPnuke was used for read processing, and reads with adapters, uncalled bases, a mean Phred below 15, or no exact constant-primer or identifier match were discarded. COPE v1.2.5 was used to merge the high-quality paired reads. Clonotypes were defined as unique nucleotide sequences and were aligned to IMGT TRB V, D and J references using MiTCR v1.1. The analysis was limited to V-J combinations with a frequency above 0.0001, which together covered about 99% of repertoires. A TCR clonal expansion and chaos score per V-J combination was defined as the ratio of F50 clonal expansion to chaos observed in the TCRdist matrix. Welch's t-statistics and random forest were used to reduce features to more than ten V-J combinations, which were fed into a naive Bayes classifier. The Morisita-Horn index was used to measure how similar the thyroid and blood repertoires were. Through fastp at Q25 and MiXCR, TCRdb rebuilt clones from the public reads, retaining in-frame beta chains. Identical CDR3 proteins give one entry, which carries the most common genes and DNA. TCRdb's processing, not the authors', yielded these V and J calls. In all, the sample holds nearly 400,000 distinct CDR3 sequences, and about a sixth of those were seen once. The ten largest clones capture 1.6% of the sample.

This clonotype was counted ten times or more. Its antigen is currently not known. One base away there is no much larger clone; base qualities are not given. Recombination joined TRBV12-3 or TRBV12-4 with TRBJ1-2; perhaps TRBD1 is the D gene, with 5 bases matching. What was sequenced was peripheral blood. The origin of this receptor is a woman younger than 35 with Graves' ophthalmopathy. Donor details come from another sample of the same person, matched by shared clones. The base sequence is TGTGCCAGCAGTACCCTGGGGCGCTATGGCTACACCTTC. The translation is CASSTLGRYGYTF.